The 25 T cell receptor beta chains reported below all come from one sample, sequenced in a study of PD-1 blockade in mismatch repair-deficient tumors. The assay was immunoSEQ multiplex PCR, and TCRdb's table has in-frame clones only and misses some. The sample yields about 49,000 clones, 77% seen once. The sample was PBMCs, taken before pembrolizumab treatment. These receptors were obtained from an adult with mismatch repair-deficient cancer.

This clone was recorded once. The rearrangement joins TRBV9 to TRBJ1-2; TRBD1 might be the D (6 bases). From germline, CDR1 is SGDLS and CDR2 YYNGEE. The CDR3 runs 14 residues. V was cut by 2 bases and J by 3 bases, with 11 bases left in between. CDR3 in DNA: TGTGCCAGCAGCGTTGGGTCAGGGGACTATGGCTACACCTTC. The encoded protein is CASSVGSGDYGYTF.

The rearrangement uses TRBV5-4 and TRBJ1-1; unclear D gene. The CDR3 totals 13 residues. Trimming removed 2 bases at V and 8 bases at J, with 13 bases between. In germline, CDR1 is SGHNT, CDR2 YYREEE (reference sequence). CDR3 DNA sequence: TGTGCCAGCAGCTTCACAGCACTTGACGAAGCTTTCTTT. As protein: CASSFTALDEAFF.

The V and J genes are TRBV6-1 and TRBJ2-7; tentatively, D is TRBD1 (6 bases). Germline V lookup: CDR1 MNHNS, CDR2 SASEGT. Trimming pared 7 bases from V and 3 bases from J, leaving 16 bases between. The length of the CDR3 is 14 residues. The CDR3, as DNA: TGTGCCAGCAATACAGGACAGACTTTCTACGAGCAGTACTTC. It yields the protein CASNTGQTFYEQYF.

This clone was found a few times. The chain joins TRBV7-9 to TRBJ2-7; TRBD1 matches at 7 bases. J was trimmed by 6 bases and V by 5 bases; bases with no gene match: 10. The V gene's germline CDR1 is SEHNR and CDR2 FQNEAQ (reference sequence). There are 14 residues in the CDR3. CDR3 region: CASSTRQGRGEQYF. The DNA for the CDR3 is TGTGCCAGCAGCACACGACAGGGTAGAGGCGAGCAGTACTTC.

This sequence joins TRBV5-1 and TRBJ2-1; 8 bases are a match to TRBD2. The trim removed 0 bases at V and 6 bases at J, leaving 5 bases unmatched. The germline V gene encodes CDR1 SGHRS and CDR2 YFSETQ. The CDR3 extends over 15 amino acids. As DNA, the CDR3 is TGCGCCAGCAGCTTGGAACTAGCGGTTCGCAATGAGCAGTTCTTC. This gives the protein CASSLELAVRNEQFF.

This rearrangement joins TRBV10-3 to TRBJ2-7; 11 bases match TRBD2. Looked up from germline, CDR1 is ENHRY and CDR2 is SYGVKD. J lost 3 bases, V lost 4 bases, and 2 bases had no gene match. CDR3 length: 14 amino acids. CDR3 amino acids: CAISGLAGGYEQYF. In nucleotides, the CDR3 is TGTGCCATCAGTGGTCTAGCGGGAGGCTACGAGCAGTACTTC.

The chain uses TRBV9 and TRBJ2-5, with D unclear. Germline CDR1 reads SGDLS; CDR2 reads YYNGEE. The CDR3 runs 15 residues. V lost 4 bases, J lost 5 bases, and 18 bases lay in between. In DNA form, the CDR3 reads TGTGCCAGCAGCCCCCGCGAGCGCCGGTCGGAGACCCAGTACTTC. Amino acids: CASSPRERRSETQYF.

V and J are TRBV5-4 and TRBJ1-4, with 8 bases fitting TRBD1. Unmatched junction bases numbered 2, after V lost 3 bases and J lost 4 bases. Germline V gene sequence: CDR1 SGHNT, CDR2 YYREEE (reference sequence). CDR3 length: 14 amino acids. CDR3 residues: CASSWDRFNEKLFF. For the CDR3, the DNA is TGTGCCAGCAGCTGGGACAGGTTTAATGAAAAACTGTTTTTT.

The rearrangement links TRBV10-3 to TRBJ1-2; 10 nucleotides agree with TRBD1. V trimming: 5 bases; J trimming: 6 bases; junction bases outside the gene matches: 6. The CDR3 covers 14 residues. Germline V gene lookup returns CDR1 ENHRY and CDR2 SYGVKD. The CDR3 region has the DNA TGTGCCATCAGTCTACCGGGACAGGGGAATGGCTACACCTTC. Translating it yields CAISLPGQGNGYTF.

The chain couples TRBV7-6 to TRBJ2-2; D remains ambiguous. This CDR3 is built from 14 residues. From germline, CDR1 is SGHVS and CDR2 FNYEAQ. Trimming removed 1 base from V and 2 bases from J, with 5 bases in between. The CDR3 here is CASSLGENTGELFF. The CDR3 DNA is TGTGCCAGCAGCTTAGGAGAAAACACCGGGGAGCTGTTTTTT.

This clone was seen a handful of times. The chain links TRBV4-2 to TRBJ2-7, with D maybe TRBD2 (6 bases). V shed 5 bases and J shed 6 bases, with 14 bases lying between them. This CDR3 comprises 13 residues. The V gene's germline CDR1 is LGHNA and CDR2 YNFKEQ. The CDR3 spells CASSIGGSGEQYF. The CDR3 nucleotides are TGTGCCAGCAGCATCGGGGGTTCTGGCGAGCAGTACTTC.

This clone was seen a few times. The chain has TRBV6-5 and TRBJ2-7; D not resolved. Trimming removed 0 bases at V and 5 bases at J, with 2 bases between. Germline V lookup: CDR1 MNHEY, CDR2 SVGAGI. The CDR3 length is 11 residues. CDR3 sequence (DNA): TGTGCCAGCAGTTACTCAAACGAGCAGTACTTC. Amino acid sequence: CASSYSNEQYF.

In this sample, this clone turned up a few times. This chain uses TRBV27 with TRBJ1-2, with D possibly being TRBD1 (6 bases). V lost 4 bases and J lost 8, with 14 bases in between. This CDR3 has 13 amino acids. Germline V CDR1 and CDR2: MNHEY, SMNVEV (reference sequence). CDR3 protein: CASSSYRESGYTF. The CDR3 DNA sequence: TGTGCCAGCAGTTCCTACAGGGAATCGGGCTACACCTTC.

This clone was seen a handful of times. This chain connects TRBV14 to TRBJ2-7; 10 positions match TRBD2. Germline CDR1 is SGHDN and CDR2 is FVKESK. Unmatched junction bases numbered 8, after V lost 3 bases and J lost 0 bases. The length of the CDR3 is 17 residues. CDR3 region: CASSQGILAGGSYEQYF. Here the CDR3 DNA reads TGTGCCAGCAGCCAGGGTATATTAGCGGGAGGCTCCTACGAGCAGTACTTC.

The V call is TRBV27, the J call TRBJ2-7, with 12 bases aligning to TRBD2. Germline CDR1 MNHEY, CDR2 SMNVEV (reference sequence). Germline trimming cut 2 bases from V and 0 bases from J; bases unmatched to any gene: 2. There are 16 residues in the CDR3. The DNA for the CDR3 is TGTGCCAGCAGTTTAGCGGGACTAGCGGGCTCCTACGAGCAGTACTTC. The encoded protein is CASSLAGLAGSYEQYF.

The CDR3 here is CASSSYSGNTIYF. The CDR3 nucleotides read TGTGCCAGCAGCTCCTACTCTGGAAACACCATATATTTT. The chain recombines TRBV7-6 with TRBJ1-3; no clear D gene. Germline-derived CDR1 and CDR2 are SGHVS and FNYEAQ. This CDR3 is 13 amino acids long. Trimming pared 4 bases from V and 0 bases from J, leaving 4 bases between.

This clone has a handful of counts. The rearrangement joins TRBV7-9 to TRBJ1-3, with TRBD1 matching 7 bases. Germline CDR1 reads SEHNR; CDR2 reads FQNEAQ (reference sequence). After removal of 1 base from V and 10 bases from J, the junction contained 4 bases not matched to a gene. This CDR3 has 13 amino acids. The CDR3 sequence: CASSLEDRRTIYF. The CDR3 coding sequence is TGTGCCAGCAGCTTAGAGGACAGGCGGACCATATATTTT.

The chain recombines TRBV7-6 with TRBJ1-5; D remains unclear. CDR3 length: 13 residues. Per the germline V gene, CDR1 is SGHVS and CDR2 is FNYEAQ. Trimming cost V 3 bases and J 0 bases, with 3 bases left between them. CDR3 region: CASSFNSNQPQHF. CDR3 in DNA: TGTGCCAGCAGCTTCAATAGCAATCAGCCCCAGCATTTT.

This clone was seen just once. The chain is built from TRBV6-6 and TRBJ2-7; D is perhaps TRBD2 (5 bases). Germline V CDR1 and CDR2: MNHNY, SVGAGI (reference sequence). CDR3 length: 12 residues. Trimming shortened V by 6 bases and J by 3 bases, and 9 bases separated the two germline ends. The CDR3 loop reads CASSQLGYEQYF. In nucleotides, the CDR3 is TGTGCCAGCAGCCAACTAGGCTACGAGCAGTACTTC.

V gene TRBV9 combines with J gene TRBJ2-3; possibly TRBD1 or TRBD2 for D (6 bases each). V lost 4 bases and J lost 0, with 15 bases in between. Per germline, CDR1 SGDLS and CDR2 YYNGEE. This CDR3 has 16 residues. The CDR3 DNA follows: TGTGCCAGCAGCCCCAAGGGGGGCGGGAGCACAGATACGCAGTATTTT. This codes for CASSPKGGGSTDTQYF.

The CDR3 nucleotides read TGTGCCTGGAGTGTAAGGCAGGGAGTGTCCTACGAGCAGTACTTC. This encodes CAWSVRQGVSYEQYF. This chain links TRBV30 with TRBJ2-7; the D call may be TRBD1 or TRBD2 (5 bases each). This CDR3 is 15 amino acids long. Germline CDR1 and CDR2: GTSNPN and SVGIG (reference sequence). Trimming took 0 bases from V and 1 from J, leaving 13 bases between them.

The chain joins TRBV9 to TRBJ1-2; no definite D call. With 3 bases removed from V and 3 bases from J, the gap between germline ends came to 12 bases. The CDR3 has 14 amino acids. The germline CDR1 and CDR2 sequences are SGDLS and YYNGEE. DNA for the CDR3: TGTGCCAGCAGCGGCCGTGGAGGTGACTATGGCTACACCTTC. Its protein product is CASSGRGGDYGYTF.

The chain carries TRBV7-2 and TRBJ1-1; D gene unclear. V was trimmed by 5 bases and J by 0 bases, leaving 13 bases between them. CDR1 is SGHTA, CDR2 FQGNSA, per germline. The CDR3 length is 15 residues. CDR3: CASSAPGGLNTEAFF. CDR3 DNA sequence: TGTGCCAGCAGCGCCCCGGGTGGGTTGAACACTGAAGCTTTCTTT. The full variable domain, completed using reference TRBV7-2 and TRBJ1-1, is GAGVSQSPSNKVTEKGKDVELRCDPISGHTALYWYRQSLGQGLEFLIYFQGNSAPDKSGLPSDRFSAERTGGSVSTLTIQRTQQEDSAVYLCASSAPGGLNTEAFFGQGTRLTVV.

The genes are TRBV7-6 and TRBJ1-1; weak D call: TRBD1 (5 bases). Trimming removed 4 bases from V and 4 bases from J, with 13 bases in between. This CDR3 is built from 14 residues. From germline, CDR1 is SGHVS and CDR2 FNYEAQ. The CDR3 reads CASSSDGTITEAFF. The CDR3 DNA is TGTGCCAGCAGCTCAGACGGGACCATCACTGAAGCTTTCTTT. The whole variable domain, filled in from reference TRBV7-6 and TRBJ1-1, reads GAGVSQSPRYKVTKRGQDVALRCDPISGHVSLYWYRQALGQGPEFLTYFNYEAQQDKSGLPNDRFSAERPEGSISTLTIQRTEQRDSAMYRCASSSDGTITEAFFGQGTRLTVV.

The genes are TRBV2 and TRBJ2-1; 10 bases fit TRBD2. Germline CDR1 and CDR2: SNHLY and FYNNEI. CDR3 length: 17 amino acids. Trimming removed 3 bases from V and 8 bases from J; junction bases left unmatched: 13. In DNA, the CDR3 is TGTGCCAGCAGTGATAAGCGGGAGGGCCTTACGCGATATGAGCAGTTCTTC. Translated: CASSDKREGLTRYEQFF.